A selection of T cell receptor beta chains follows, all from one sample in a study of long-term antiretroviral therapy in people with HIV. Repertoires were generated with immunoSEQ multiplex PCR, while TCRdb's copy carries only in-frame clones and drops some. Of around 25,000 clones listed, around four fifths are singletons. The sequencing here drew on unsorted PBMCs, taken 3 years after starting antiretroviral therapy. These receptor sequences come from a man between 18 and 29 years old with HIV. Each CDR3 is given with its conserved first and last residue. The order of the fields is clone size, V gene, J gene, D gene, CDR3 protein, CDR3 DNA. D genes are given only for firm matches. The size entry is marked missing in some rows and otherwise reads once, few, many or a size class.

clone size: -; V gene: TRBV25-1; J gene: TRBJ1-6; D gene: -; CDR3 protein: CASSVGGSPLHF; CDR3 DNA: TGTGCCAGCAGTGTGGGGGGTTCACCCCTCCACTTT
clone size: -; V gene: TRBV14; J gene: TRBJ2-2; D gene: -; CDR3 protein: CASSQDPLSGELFF; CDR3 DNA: TGTGCCAGCAGCCAAGACCCCCTATCCGGGGAGCTGTTTTTT
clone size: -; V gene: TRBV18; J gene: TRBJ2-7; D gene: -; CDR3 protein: CASSPAATEQYF; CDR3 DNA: TGTGCCAGCTCACCAGCCGCGACCGAGCAGTACTTC
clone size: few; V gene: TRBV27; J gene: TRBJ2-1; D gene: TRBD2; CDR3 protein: CASSYPLSGGAHEQFF; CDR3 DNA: TGTGCCAGCAGTTACCCCCTGAGCGGGGGGGCCCATGAGCAGTTCTTC
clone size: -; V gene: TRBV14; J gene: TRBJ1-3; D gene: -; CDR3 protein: CASSLRFSGNTIYF; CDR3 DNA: TGTGCCAGCAGCCTCAGGTTCTCTGGAAACACCATATATTTT
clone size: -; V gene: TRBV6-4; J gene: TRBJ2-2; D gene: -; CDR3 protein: CASSDGKDTGELFF; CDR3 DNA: TGTGCCAGCAGTGACGGGAAGGACACCGGGGAGCTGTTTTTT
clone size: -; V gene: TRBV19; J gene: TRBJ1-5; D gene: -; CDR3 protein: CASSIITGHQPQHF; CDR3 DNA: TGTGCCAGTAGTATAATTACAGGACATCAGCCCCAGCATTTT
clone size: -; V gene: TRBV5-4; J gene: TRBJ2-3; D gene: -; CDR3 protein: CASSLDHQDTQYF; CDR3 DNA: TGTGCCAGCAGCTTGGACCATCAAGATACGCAGTATTTT
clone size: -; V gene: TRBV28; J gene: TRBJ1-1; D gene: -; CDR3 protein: CASSLFTGRNTEAFF; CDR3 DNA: TGTGCCAGCAGTTTATTTACAGGGAGGAACACTGAAGCTTTCTTT
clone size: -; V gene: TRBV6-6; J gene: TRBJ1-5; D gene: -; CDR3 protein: CASSYIPAQPQHF; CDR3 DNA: TGTGCCAGCAGTTACATCCCAGCTCAGCCCCAGCATTTT
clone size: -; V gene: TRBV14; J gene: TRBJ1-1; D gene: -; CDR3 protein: CASSQGLTDTEAFF; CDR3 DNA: TGTGCCAGCAGCCAAGGCCTGACGGACACTGAAGCTTTCTTT
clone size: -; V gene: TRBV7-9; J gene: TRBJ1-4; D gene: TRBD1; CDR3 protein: CASSHLPGTENEKLFF; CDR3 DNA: TGTGCCAGCAGTCATCTCCCCGGGACAGAGAATGAAAAACTGTTTTTT
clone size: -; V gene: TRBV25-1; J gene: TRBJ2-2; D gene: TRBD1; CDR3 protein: CASSTGGTGELFF; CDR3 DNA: TGTGCCAGCAGTACAGGGGGAACCGGGGAGCTGTTTTTT